The clone carrying this TCR beta chain appeared many times. Its specificity is not known. Constant-segment primers served in 5'RACE that generated TCR alpha and TCR beta cDNA libraries bearing sample barcodes and UMIs. Each CDR3 protein is one row after TCRdb ran MiXCR on the 5' RACE reads. The sample has 470,000 or so distinct CDR3 sequences, more than 15% seen once. This record comes from a study of T-cell memory formation after mild COVID-19. Whole-study context: Largely, TCR clusters stayed within a single donor. Whole-study findings and limits: The finding that pre-infection memory included some responding clones suggested that cross-reactive memory joined. CD4+ clones that contracted lay mainly in CM and EM; CD8+ ones lay in EMRA.

Sample: PBMCs or a T cell subset sorted from them (not recorded which). The clonotype originates from a man between 18 and 29 years old who had mild COVID-19 (a few samples of this study predate the infection). Cell type and time point are not known.

The CDR3 sequence is CASKNGGHPFEQYF. CDR3 bases: TGTGCCAGCAAAAATGGGGGACACCCATTCGAGCAGTACTTC. V usage is TRBV27 and J usage is TRBJ2-7; tentative D call: TRBD1 (6 bases). Germline CDR1 MNHEY, CDR2 SMNVEV (reference sequence). The CDR3 loop spans 14 amino acids. V was clipped by 7 bases and J by 6 bases, with 19 bases between them.